These 8 T cell receptor beta chains share one sample of origin, sequenced in a study of T cell changes during pregnancy in multiple sclerosis. Assay: immunoSEQ multiplex PCR; the TCRdb copy retains only in-frame clones and omits some. The repertoire has 30,000 to 40,000 clones, around 90% of them found once; the top ten carry about 0.6%. This specimen consisted of CD4+ T cells from peripheral blood mononuclear cells, obtained in the second trimester of pregnancy. These receptors originate from a female donor with multiple sclerosis, enrolled in a pregnancy study.

V usage is TRBV7-3 and J usage is TRBJ2-6, with 10 bases lining up with TRBD1. The CDR3 has 20 amino acids. The trim removed 3 bases at V and 0 bases at J, leaving 11 bases unmatched. The V gene's germline CDR1 is SGHTA and CDR2 FQGTGA. The chain's CDR3 is CASSFLPGTGVTSGANVLTF. The CDR3 nucleotides are TGTGCCAGCAGCTTTCTCCCCGGGACAGGGGTAACCTCTGGGGCCAACGTCCTGACTTTC.

The chain has TRBV30 and TRBJ1-4; D call uncertain. The CDR3 runs to 15 residues. In germline, CDR1 is GTSNPN, CDR2 SVGIG (reference sequence). Trimming left V 3 bases short and J 4 bases short, with 15 bases between. CDR3 DNA: TGTGCCTGGAGGGCTCTGGGCCTCAATAATGAAAAACTGTTTTTT. Translation: CAWRALGLNNEKLFF.

The rearrangement joins TRBV19 to TRBJ2-1; a weak D match, TRBD1 (6 bases). The germline V gene has CDR1 LNHDA and CDR2 SQIVND (reference sequence). The V end was cut by 5 bases, the J end by 9 bases, with 17 bases between. The CDR3 totals 14 residues. This CDR3 is CASSPPGQTSEQFF. The CDR3 bases are TGTGCCAGTAGTCCCCCGGGACAAACAAGTGAGCAGTTCTTC.

The V gene is TRBV19, the J gene TRBJ1-1, with unresolved D. Trimming removed 11 bases from V and 1 base from J, with 14 bases in between. The CDR3 has 13 amino acids. The germline V gene has CDR1 LNHDA and CDR2 SQIVND (reference sequence). This CDR3 reads CASSEVTNTEAFF. CDR3 nucleotides: TGTGCCTCCTCGGAGGTTACGAACACTGAAGCTTTCTTT.

This chain uses TRBV19 with TRBJ2-5; 7 bases are shared with TRBD2. The V gene end was trimmed by 3 bases and the J gene end by 5 bases; junction bases not matched to a gene: 15. This CDR3 is built from 17 residues. In germline, CDR1 is LNHDA, CDR2 SQIVND (reference sequence). CDR3 coding DNA: TGTGCCAGTAGTATCGGGGCGGGAGTTGGGATAGAGGAGACCCAGTACTTC. It translates to CASSIGAGVGIEETQYF.

The chain joins TRBV9 to TRBJ1-3; no definite D call. Trimming left V 4 bases short and J 0 bases short, with 11 bases between. The V gene's germline CDR1 is SGDLS and CDR2 YYNGEE. The CDR3 length is 15 residues. The CDR3 DNA is TGTGCCAGCAGCCCTTCTCTAACCTCTGGAAACACCATATATTTT. Its protein product is CASSPSLTSGNTIYF. Variable domain in full (rest from reference TRBV9 and TRBJ1-3): DSGVTQTPKHLITATGQRVTLRCSPRSGDLSVYWYQQSLDQGLQFLIQYYNGEERAKGNILERFSAQQFPDLHSELNLSSLELGDSALYFCASSPSLTSGNTIYFGEGSWLTVV.

The rearrangement uses TRBV5-1 and TRBJ2-3; D is possibly TRBD1 (5 bases). Germline CDR1 SGHRS, CDR2 YFSETQ. V lost 0 bases and J lost 6, with 11 bases in between. This CDR3 spans 14 amino acids. DNA for the CDR3: TGCGCCAGCAGCTTGGAAGGGGCCGGCGATACGCAGTATTTT. This gives the protein CASSLEGAGDTQYF.

This clone was recorded a few times. The chain recombines TRBV6-1 with TRBJ1-2, with TRBD1 matching 7 bases. V dropped 6 bases and J dropped 4; count of bases not matched to a gene: 8. This CDR3 is built from 14 residues. The germline V gene has CDR1 MNHNS and CDR2 SASEGT. CDR3 loop: CASRGDSQLYGYTF. The CDR3 bases are TGTGCCAGCAGGGGGGACAGCCAGCTCTATGGCTACACCTTC.